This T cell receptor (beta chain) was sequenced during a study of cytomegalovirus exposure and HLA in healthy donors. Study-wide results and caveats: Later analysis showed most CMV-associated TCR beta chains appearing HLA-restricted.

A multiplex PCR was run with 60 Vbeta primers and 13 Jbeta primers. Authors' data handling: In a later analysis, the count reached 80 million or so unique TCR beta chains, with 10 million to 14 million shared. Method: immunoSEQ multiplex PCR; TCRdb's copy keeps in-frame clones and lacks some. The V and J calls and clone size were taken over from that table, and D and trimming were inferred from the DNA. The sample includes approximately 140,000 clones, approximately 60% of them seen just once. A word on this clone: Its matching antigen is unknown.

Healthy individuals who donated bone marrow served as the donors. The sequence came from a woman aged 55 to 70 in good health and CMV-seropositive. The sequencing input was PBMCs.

Written as DNA, the CDR3 is TGTGCCAGCAGGGAAGGGACTAGCGGCCAAGAGACCCAGTACTTC. Translated: CASREGTSGQETQYF. The chain has TRBV9 and TRBJ2-5, with 11 positions matching TRBD2. The CDR3 is made up of 15 amino acids. V was clipped by 5 bases and J by 1 base; unmatched bases: 4. CDR1 and CDR2 from the germline V gene are SGDLS and YYNGEE.